This T cell receptor (beta chain) was recovered during a study of T cell clonotyping in hematopoietic cell transplantation. TCRdb keeps only in-frame clones here, not all; method: immunoSEQ multiplex PCR. The data contain about 19,000 clones, around 77% of them singletons. This clone was seen only a few times. Antigen unknown. Documented time point: recipient sample about 28 days before transplant, after cytoreduction. Findings and limits, study-wide: CD4 and CD8 repertoire contributions could not be separated without sorting.

The CDR3 is 14 residues long. The germline V gene has CDR1 SGHTA and CDR2 FQGNSA. V lost 0 bases and J lost 3, with 6 bases in between. The sample here was peripheral blood mononuclear cells, taken before stem cell transplant. The chain employs TRBV7-2 and TRBJ2-1; D unresolved. This TCR was recovered from a man between 60 and 75 years old with acute myeloid leukemia. Some clones in this sample may be carry-over from other donors' samples. The CDR3 here is CASSLALGYNEQFF. In DNA, the CDR3 is TGTGCCAGCAGCTTAGCGCTCGGCTACAATGAGCAGTTCTTC.